The 13 T cell receptor beta chains reported below all come from one sample, sequenced in a study of blood T cell repertoires in COVID-19. Method: immunoSEQ multiplex PCR; TCRdb's copy keeps in-frame clones and lacks some. The data contain 250,000 or so clones, approximately 88% of them seen just once; the ten biggest clones take up roughly 0.96%. The material sequenced was peripheral blood. The receptors were sampled from a woman aged 35 to 49 who had recovered from COVID-19.

V and J are TRBV7-9 and TRBJ2-2; 8 bases agree with TRBD2. Trimming at V came to 5 bases and at J to 4 bases, leaving 12 bases not matched to a gene. Germline V gives CDR1 SEHNR, CDR2 FQNEAQ (reference sequence). The CDR3 spans 17 residues. The CDR3 coding sequence is TGTGCCAGCAGCCCATTGGGGGTGACTAGCGCCACCGGGGAGCTGTTTTTT. It specifies CASSPLGVTSATGELFF.

The chain couples TRBV7-2 to TRBJ2-7; TRBD1 matches at 7 bases. J gave up 5 bases and V 5 bases, and 9 bases lay outside the gene matches. The CDR3 has 14 amino acids. Germline V lookup: CDR1 SGHTA, CDR2 FQGNSA. This CDR3 reads CASSPTTGYHEQYF. The DNA of the CDR3 is TGTGCCAGCAGCCCAACGACAGGGTATCACGAGCAGTACTTC.

Only one count was recorded for this clone. This chain uses TRBV2 with TRBJ2-1; 9 nucleotides match TRBD2. The CDR3 spans 12 residues. With 8 bases clipped from V and 6 bases from J, the junction kept 2 bases outside the gene matches. Germline V gives CDR1 SNHLY, CDR2 FYNNEI. Here the CDR3 DNA reads TGTGCCAGCCTAGCGGGACTCAATGAGCAGTTCTTC. Protein: CASLAGLNEQFF.

The chain combines TRBV11-3 with TRBJ2-7; 7 nucleotides match TRBD1. This CDR3 region has 15 residues. The V segment lost 5 bases and the J segment 3 bases; nucleotides outside the gene matches: 10. Germline CDR1 is SGHNT and CDR2 is YENEEA. CDR3 nucleotide sequence: TGTGCCAGCAGCCCCCGACAGGGCCCTGGCTACGAGCAGTACTTC. This gives the protein CASSPRQGPGYEQYF.

The V call is TRBV10-3, the J call TRBJ1-1, with a tentative D call TRBD1 (5 bases). The V gene's germline CDR1 is ENHRY and CDR2 SYGVKD. The ends were cut back, 4 bases at V and 0 bases at J, with 9 bases in the middle. CDR3 length: 14 residues. This chain's CDR3 is CAISAGVLNTEAFF. The CDR3 DNA sequence: TGTGCCATCAGTGCGGGGGTATTGAACACTGAAGCTTTCTTT.

The chain joins TRBV11-3 to TRBJ2-7, with D hard to call. This CDR3 has 14 amino acids. The germline V gene encodes CDR1 SGHNT and CDR2 YENEEA. V was trimmed by 0 bases and J by 2 bases, leaving 8 bases between them. The CDR3 DNA is TGTGCCAGCAGCTTAGACGGTTATGCCTACGAGCAGTACTTC. Translating gives CASSLDGYAYEQYF.

This clone showed up just once. J is TRBJ1-2 and V is TRBV28; 8 nucleotides align to TRBD1. Germline-derived CDR1 and CDR2 are MDHEN and SYDVKM. The CDR3 totals 15 residues. J gave up 6 bases and V 3 bases, and 9 bases lay outside the gene matches. Here the CDR3 reads CASSLQVTGAHGYTF. The CDR3, as DNA: TGTGCCAGCAGTTTGCAGGTGACAGGGGCCCATGGCTACACCTTC.

The genes are TRBV20-1 and TRBJ2-1; D call uncertain. The germline V gene encodes CDR1 DFQATT and CDR2 SNEGSKA (reference sequence). The CDR3 is 12 amino acids. With 3 bases removed from V and 8 bases from J, the gap between germline ends came to 11 bases. The CDR3 protein is CSASRGTDEQFF. The CDR3 DNA reads TGCAGTGCTAGTCGCGGCACCGATGAGCAGTTCTTC.

This CDR3 reads CASSLESSGMANEQFF. The CDR3 DNA sequence: TGTGCCAGCAGCTTAGAGTCTAGCGGGATGGCCAATGAGCAGTTCTTC. The chain is built from TRBV11-1 and TRBJ2-1; 9 bases match TRBD2. The CDR3 sequence is 16 residues long. After removal of 1 base from V and 6 bases from J, the junction contained 7 bases not matched to a gene. Germline CDR1 reads SGHAT; CDR2 reads FQDESV (reference sequence).

J is TRBJ2-1 and V is TRBV4-1, with 8 positions matching TRBD2. With 5 bases clipped from V and 3 bases from J, the junction kept 9 bases outside the gene matches. The CDR3 is made up of 16 amino acids. CDR1 is MGHRA and CDR2 is YSYEKL in the germline V gene. The CDR3 DNA reads TGCGCCAGCAGCGCTTTAGCGGGAAACGACTACAATGAGCAGTTCTTC. Protein product: CASSALAGNDYNEQFF.

The table lists this clone with a count of one. This chain uses TRBV7-8 with TRBJ2-1; D uncertain. The V end lost 5 bases, the J end lost 5 bases, and 28 bases lay between the germline ends. The CDR3 is 19 amino acids. The germline CDR1 and CDR2 sequences are SGHVS and FQNEAQ. CDR3 in DNA: TGTGCCAGCAGCCGAACCCATCTAAGCCCCAGGCAAAAGAACAATGAGCAGTTCTTC. Translating gives CASSRTHLSPRQKNNEQFF.

The CDR3 loop is CASSPPTGQDSYEQYF. In DNA, the CDR3 is TGTGCCAGCTCACCACCGACGGGACAGGATTCCTACGAGCAGTACTTC. This chain joins TRBV18 and TRBJ2-7; 8 bases match TRBD1. The CDR3 is made up of 16 amino acids. In germline, CDR1 is KGHSH, CDR2 LQKENI. J was trimmed by 1 base and V by 0 bases; bases with no gene match: 5.

This chain links TRBV30 with TRBJ1-1, with D perhaps TRBD1 (5 bases). From germline, CDR1 is GTSNPN and CDR2 SVGIG (reference sequence). This CDR3 spans 17 amino acids. Trimming left V 3 bases short and J 0 bases short, with 20 bases between. For the CDR3, the DNA is TGTGCCTGGAGAGCCATAAATAGGGGTCCCGTGAACACTGAAGCTTTCTTT. Protein sequence: CAWRAINRGPVNTEAFF.